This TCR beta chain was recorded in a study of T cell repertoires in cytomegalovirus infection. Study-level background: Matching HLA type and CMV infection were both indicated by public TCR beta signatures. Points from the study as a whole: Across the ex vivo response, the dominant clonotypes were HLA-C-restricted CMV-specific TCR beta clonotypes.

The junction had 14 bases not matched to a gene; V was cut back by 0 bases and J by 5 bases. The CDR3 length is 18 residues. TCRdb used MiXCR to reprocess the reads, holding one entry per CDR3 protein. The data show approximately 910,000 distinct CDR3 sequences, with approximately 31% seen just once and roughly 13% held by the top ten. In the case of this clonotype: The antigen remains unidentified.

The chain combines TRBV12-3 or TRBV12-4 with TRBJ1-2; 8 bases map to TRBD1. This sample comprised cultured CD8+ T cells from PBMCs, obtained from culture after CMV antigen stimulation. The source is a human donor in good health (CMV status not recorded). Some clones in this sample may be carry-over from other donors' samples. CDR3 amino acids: CASSLADMWDRNGYGYTF. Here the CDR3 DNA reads TGTGCCAGCAGTTTAGCCGACATGTGGGACAGGAACGGATATGGCTACACCTTC.